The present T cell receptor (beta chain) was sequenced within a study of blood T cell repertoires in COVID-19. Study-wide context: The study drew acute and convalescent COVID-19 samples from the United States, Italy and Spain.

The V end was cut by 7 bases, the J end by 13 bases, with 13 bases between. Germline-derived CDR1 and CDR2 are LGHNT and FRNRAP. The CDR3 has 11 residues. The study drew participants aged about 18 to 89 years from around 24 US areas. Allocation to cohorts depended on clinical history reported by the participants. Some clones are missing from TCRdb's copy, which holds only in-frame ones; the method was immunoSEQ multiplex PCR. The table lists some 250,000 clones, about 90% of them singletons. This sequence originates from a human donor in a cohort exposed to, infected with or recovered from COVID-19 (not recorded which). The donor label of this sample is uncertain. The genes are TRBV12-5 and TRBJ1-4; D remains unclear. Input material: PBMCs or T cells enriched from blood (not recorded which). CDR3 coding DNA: TGTGCTAGTGCTGGGGAGTCGGGACTGTTTTTT. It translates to CASAGESGLFF.